Below, 13 T cell receptor beta chains from the same sample are listed, as sequenced in a study of spatial heterogeneity in lung cancer. One entry per CDR3 protein results from TCRdb running MiXCR on the 5' RACE reads. The sample carries about 43,000 distinct CDR3 sequences, about 22% recorded once. The time point was: blood at routine non-recurrence follow-up after resection. This sample comprised PBMCs, obtained at follow-up. Source of these receptors: a female donor with early-stage non-small cell lung cancer.

This clonotype was picked up many times. The chain links TRBV7-3 to TRBJ2-1; D might be TRBD1 or TRBD2, each matching 7 bases. CDR3 size: 15 residues. The V gene lost 5 bases and the J gene lost 8 bases, with 19 bases spanning the gap. Germline V CDR1 and CDR2: SGHTA, FQGTGA. This chain's CDR3 is CASSASGDRDYEQFF. CDR3 DNA sequence: TGTGCCAGCAGCGCAAGCGGGGACAGAGACTATGAGCAGTTCTTC. Variable domain in full (rest from reference TRBV7-3 and TRBJ2-1): GAGVSQTPSNKVTEKGKYVELRCDPISGHTALYWYRQSLGQGPEFLIYFQGTGAADDSGLPNDRFFAVRPEGSVSTLKIQRTERGDSAVYLCASSASGDRDYEQFFGPGTRLTVL.

Only a few counts were recorded for this clonotype. The chain combines TRBV7-2 with TRBJ2-2, with TRBD1 identical over 7 bases. Germline CDR1 SGHTA, CDR2 FQGNSA. The J segment lost 3 bases and the V segment lost 5 bases, leaving 6 bases of the junction unmatched. The CDR3 spans 15 residues. The CDR3 reads CASSVMGQYTGELFF. The CDR3 region has the DNA TGTGCCAGCAGCGTAATGGGACAGTACACCGGGGAGCTGTTTTTT.

This clonotype was counted a few times. The chain uses TRBV11-1 and TRBJ2-3; D is undetermined. V was cut by 4 bases and J by 5 bases, with 7 bases left in between. The germline gives CDR1 SGHAT, CDR2 FQDESV (reference sequence). The CDR3 has 12 residues. The CDR3 DNA follows: TGTGCCAGCAGCTCTAACGTAGATACGCAGTATTTT. It codes for CASSSNVDTQYF.

This rearrangement joins TRBV19 to TRBJ1-1, with D possibly TRBD1 on 6 matching bases. The CDR3 is made up of 15 amino acids. The germline CDR1 and CDR2 sequences are LNHDA and SQIVND (reference sequence). V was trimmed by 1 base and J by 1 base, leaving 10 bases between them. The CDR3 bases are TGTGCCAGTAGTATAGCTAGGACAGCGAACACTGAAGCTTTCTTT. Protein: CASSIARTANTEAFF.

The rearrangement joins TRBV24-1 to TRBJ2-3; D gene ambiguous. CDR3 length equals 15 residues. Per germline, CDR1 KGHDR and CDR2 SFDVKD. V was trimmed by 3 bases and J by 6 bases, leaving 15 bases between them. CDR3 sequence (DNA): TGTGCCACCAGTGATCCCGGACCTAAAGGGGATACGCAGTATTTT. This translates into CATSDPGPKGDTQYF.

This clonotype was observed at least ten times. The chain employs TRBV7-3 and TRBJ2-7, with D tentatively TRBD2 (6 bases). The V end lost 7 bases, the J end lost 1 base, and 14 bases lay between the germline ends. The germline gives CDR1 SGHTA, CDR2 FQGTGA. CDR3 length equals 14 residues. DNA for the CDR3: TGTGCCAGCAACGGAGGGCGACTTTCCTACGAGCAGTACTTC. It translates to CASNGGRLSYEQYF.

J is TRBJ2-3 and V is TRBV14, with D unresolved. The CDR3 extends over 14 amino acids. Germline assignment: CDR1 SGHDN and CDR2 FVKESK. Deletions cut 0 bases from V and 9 bases from J, with 13 bases between. The CDR3 is CASSQELGPVTQYF. The CDR3 DNA reads as TGTGCCAGCAGCCAAGAACTGGGCCCGGTCACGCAGTATTTT.

This clonotype was detected many times. V and J are TRBV5-5 and TRBJ1-2; D gene uncertain. V was trimmed by 1 base and J by 4 bases, leaving 11 bases between them. The CDR3 is made up of 14 amino acids. Germline assignment: CDR1 SGHKS and CDR2 YYEKEE (reference sequence). The chain's CDR3 is CASSLPTTVYGYTF. The CDR3 bases are TGTGCCAGCAGCTTGCCTACCACGGTCTATGGCTACACCTTC.

The chain carries TRBV7-2 and TRBJ2-7; perhaps TRBD2 as D (6 bases). Per the germline V gene, CDR1 is SGHTA and CDR2 is FQGNSA. V shed 1 base and J shed 1 base, with 8 bases lying between them. The CDR3 is 14 residues long. CDR3 nucleotides: TGTGCCAGCAGCTTAGGCGGGATATCCTACGAGCAGTACTTC. Protein: CASSLGGISYEQYF.

J is TRBJ1-6 and V is TRBV5-4; a possible D gene is TRBD1 (5 bases). CDR1 is SGHNT, CDR2 YYREEE, per germline (reference sequence). The V gene lost 3 bases and the J gene lost 13 bases, with 11 bases spanning the gap. CDR3 size: 12 residues. CDR3 residues: CASSSGRGPLHF. Here the CDR3 DNA reads TGTGCCAGCAGCTCCGGGAGGGGTCCCCTCCACTTT.

This clonotype was recorded at least ten times. The rearrangement joins TRBV5-1 to TRBJ2-5; D ambiguous. Trimming removed 6 bases at V and 4 bases at J, with 13 bases between. Germline CDR1 SGHRS, CDR2 YFSETQ. This CDR3 is 13 amino acids long. In DNA form, the CDR3 reads TGCGCCAGCACGCGCCCGAGTGGAGAGACCCAGTACTTC. Amino acid sequence: CASTRPSGETQYF. Using reference TRBV5-1 and TRBJ2-5 for the parts outside the CDR3, the full variable domain is KAGVTQTPRYLIKTRGQQVTLSCSPISGHRSVSWYQQTPGQGLQFLFEYFSETQRNKGNFPGRFSGRQFSNSRSEMNVSTLELGDSALYLCASTRPSGETQYFGPGTRLLVL.

The V and J genes are TRBV5-1 and TRBJ2-1; TRBD2 is a possible D gene (7 bases). This CDR3 contains 15 residues. Trimming shortened V by 3 bases and J by 8 bases, and 18 bases separated the two germline ends. Looked up from germline, CDR1 is SGHRS and CDR2 is YFSETQ. CDR3 amino acids: CASSSIGGAQDEQFF. The CDR3, as DNA: TGCGCCAGCAGCTCGATAGGGGGGGCTCAGGATGAGCAGTTCTTC.

This chain uses TRBV20-1 with TRBJ2-5; D is perhaps TRBD2 (6 bases). This CDR3 is 10 amino acids long. Trimming left V 6 bases short and J 4 bases short, with 6 bases between. Germline V lookup: CDR1 DFQATT, CDR2 SNEGSKA (reference sequence). CDR3 loop: CSAGGETQYF. CDR3 DNA sequence: TGCAGTGCCGGGGGAGAGACCCAGTACTTC.